This TCR beta chain stems from a study of a mutant IDH1 vaccine in newly diagnosed glioma. Points on this clone: The antigen is not known.

The CDR3 spans 13 residues. Germline CDR1 MNHNS, CDR2 SASEGT. The J segment lost 9 bases and the V segment lost 7 bases, leaving 3 bases of the junction unmatched. Sample time point: baseline, week 1 (first vaccination visit). Treatment reported: pre-vaccination baseline after standard-of-care therapy. Whole-study findings and limits: The occurrence of vaccine-induced immune responses was seen in around 93% of patients.

TCRdb's table, derived via immunoSEQ multiplex PCR, lists solely in-frame clones and lacks some. The sample has tens of thousands of clones; around four fifths are singletons. This sequence joins TRBV6-1 and TRBJ1-6; 10 bases line up with TRBD1. The sequence came from a woman under 30 with glioma. Some clones in this sample may be carry-over from other donors' samples. The sequencing used peripheral blood mononuclear cells (PBMCs), collected from a glioma patient treated with radiotherapy, temozolomide or both. The CDR3 loop reads CASNDRGLSPLHF. In DNA, the CDR3 is TGTGCCAGCAATGACAGGGGGCTTTCACCCCTCCACTTT.